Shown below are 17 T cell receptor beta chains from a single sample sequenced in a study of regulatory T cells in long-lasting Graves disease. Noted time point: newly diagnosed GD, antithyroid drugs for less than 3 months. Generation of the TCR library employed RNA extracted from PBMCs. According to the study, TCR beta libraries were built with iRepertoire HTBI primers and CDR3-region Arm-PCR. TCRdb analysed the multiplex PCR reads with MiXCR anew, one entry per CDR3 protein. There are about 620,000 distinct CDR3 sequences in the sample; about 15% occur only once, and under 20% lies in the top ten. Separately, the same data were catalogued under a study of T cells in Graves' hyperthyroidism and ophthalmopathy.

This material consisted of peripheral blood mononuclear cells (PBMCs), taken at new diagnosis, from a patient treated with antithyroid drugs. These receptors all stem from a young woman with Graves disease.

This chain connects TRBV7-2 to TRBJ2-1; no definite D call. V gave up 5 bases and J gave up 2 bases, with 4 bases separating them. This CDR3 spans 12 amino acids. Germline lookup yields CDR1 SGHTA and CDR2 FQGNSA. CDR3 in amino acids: CASSRTYNEQFF. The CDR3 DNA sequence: TGTGCCAGCAGCCGAACCTACAATGAGCAGTTCTTC.

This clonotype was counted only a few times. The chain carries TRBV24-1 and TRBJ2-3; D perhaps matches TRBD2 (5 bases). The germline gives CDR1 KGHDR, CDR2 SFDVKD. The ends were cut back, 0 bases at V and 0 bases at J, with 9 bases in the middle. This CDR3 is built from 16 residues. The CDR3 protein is CATSDLGRTSTDTQYF. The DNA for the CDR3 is TGTGCCACCAGTGATTTGGGACGGACTAGCACAGATACGCAGTATTTT.

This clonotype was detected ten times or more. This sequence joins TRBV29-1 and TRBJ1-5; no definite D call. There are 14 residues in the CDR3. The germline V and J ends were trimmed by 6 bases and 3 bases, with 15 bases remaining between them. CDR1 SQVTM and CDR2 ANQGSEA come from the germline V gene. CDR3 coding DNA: TGCAGCGTCGCGCAGGCAGGCGTCAATCAGCCCCAGCATTTT. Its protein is CSVAQAGVNQPQHF.

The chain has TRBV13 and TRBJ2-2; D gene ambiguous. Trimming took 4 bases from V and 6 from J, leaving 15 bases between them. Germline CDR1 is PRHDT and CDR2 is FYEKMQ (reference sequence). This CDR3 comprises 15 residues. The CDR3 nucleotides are TGTGCCAGCAGCTCCCAGATGGGTGGGCCCGGGGAGCTGTTTTTT. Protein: CASSSQMGGPGELFF.

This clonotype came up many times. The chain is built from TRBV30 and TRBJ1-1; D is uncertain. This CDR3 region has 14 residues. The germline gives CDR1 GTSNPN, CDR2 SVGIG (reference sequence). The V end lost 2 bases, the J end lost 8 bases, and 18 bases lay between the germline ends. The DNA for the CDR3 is TGTGCCTGGAGTAAGCTCCCACGGCTTGGCGAAGCTTTCTTT. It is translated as CAWSKLPRLGEAFF.

The CDR3 nucleotides are TGCGCCAGCAGCTGGTCGGACTCTGGAAACACCATATATTTT. Translation: CASSWSDSGNTIYF. The chain links TRBV5-1 to TRBJ1-3; unclear D gene. The CDR3 contains 14 residues. Per germline, CDR1 SGHRS and CDR2 YFSETQ. With 3 bases removed from V and 0 bases from J, the gap between germline ends came to 7 bases.

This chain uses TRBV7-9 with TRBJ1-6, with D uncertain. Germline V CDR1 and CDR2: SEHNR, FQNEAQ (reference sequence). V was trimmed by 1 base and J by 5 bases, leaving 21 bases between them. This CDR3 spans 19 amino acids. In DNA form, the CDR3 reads TGTGCCAGCAGCTTAGATGATAATGGGTGGCAGGAAAATAATTCACCCCTCCACTTT. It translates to CASSLDDNGWQENNSPLHF.

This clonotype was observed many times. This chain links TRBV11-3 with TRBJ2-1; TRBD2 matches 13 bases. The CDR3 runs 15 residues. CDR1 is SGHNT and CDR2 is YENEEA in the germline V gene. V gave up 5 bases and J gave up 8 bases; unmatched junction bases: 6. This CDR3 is CASSLGLAGVHEQFF. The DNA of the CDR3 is TGTGCCAGCAGCCTTGGACTAGCGGGAGTTCATGAGCAGTTCTTC. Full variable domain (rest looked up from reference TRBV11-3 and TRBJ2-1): EAGVVQSPRYKIIEKKQPVAFWCNPISGHNTLYWYLQNLGQGPELLIRYENEEAVDDSQLPKDRFSAERLKGVDSTLKIQPAELGDSAVYLCASSLGLAGVHEQFFGPGTRLTVL.

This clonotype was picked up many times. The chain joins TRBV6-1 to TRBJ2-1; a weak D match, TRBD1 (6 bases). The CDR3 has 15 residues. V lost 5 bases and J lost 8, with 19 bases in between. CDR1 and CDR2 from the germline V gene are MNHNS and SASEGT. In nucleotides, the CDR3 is TGTGCCAGCAGTCCCCACCACGGACAGTGGGATGAGCAGTTCTTC. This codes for CASSPHHGQWDEQFF.

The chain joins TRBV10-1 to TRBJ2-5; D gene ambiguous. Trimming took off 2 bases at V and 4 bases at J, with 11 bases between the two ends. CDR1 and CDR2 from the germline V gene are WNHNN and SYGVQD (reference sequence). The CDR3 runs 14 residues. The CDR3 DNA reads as TGCGCCAGCAGTGAGACGGACGGAATAGAGACCCAGTACTTC. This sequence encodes CASSETDGIETQYF.

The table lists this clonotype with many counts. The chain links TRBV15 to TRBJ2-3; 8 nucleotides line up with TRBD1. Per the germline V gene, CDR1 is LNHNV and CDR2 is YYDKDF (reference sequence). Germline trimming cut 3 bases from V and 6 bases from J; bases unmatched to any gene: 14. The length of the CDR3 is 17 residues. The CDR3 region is CATSSGIRDRPYDTQYF. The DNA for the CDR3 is TGTGCCACCAGCAGCGGGATTCGGGACAGGCCTTATGATACGCAGTATTTT. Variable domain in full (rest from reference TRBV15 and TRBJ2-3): DAMVIQNPRYQVTQFGKPVTLSCSQTLNHNVMYWYQQKSSQAPKLLFHYYDKDFNNEADTPDNFQSRRPNTSFCFLDIRSPGLGDTAMYLCATSSGIRDRPYDTQYFGPGTRLTVL.

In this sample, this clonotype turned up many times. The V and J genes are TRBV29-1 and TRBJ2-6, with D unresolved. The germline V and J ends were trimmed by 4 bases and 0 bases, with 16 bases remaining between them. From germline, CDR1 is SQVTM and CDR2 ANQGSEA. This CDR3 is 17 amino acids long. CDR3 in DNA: TGCAGCGTTGCTGGGTGGGCGTCAAGCTCTGGGGCCAACGTCCTGACTTTC. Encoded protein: CSVAGWASSSGANVLTF.

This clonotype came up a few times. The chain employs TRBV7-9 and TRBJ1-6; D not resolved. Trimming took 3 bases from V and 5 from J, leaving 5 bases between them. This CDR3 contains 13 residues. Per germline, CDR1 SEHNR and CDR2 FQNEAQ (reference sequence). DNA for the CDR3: TGTGCCAGCAGCTTCGGAAATAATTCACCCCTCCACTTT. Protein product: CASSFGNNSPLHF.

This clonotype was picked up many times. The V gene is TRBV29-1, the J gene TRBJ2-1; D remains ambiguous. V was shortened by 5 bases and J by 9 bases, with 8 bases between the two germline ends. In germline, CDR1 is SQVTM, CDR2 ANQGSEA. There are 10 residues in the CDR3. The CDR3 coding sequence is TGCAGCGTTTTTAATCGTGAGCAGTTCTTC. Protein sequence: CSVFNREQFF.

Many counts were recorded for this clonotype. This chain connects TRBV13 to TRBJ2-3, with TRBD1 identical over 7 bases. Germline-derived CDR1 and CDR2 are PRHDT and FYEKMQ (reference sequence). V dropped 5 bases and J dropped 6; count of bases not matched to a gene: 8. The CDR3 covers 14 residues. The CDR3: CASSPDRVMDTQYF. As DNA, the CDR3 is TGTGCCAGCAGCCCAGACAGGGTAATGGATACGCAGTATTTT.

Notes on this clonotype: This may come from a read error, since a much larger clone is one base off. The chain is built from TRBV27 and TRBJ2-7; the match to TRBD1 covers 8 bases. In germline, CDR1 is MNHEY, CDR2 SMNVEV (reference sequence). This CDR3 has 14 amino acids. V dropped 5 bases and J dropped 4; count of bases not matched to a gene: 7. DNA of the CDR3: TGTGCCAGCAGTAACCCGAGACAGGGGTACGAGCAGTACTTC. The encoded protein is CASSNPRQGYEQYF.

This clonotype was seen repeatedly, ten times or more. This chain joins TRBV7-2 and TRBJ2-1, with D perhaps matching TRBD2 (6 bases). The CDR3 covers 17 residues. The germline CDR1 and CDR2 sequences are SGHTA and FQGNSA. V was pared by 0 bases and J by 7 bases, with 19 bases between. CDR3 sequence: CASSLASSGGSENEQFF. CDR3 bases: TGTGCCAGCAGCTTAGCATCCAGCGGAGGGTCTGAAAATGAGCAGTTCTTC.